This record looks at one T cell receptor (beta chain) sequence and its context. The sample comes from a study of blood T cell repertoires in COVID-19. CDR1 and CDR2 (germline): SGHDT, YYEEEE. CDR3 length: 18 amino acids. V was clipped by 0 bases and J by 2 bases; unmatched bases: 9. TCRdb's copy holds only in-frame clones and misses some; the assay was immunoSEQ multiplex PCR. The sample includes approximately 87,000 clones, around 80% of them seen just once. Sample: peripheral blood. The source of this sequence is a woman aged 80 or over with acute or convalescent COVID-19. The rearrangement links TRBV5-6 to TRBJ1-5; 9 bases fit TRBD1. The DNA of the CDR3 is TGTGCCAGCAGCTTGGGGGGACAGGGTAGAGGTGGCAATCAGCCCCAGCATTTT. Translated, it gives CASSLGGQGRGGNQPQHF.